The subject of this entry is one T cell receptor beta chain. The antigen it binds to is not known. Per-base qualities were not stored, and no clone one base away is much larger. The entry originates in a study of patients and donors after allogeneic stem cell transplantation (dated by TCRdb to 2018 to 2021). Receptors were amplified or captured by RT-PCR. Sequencing was carried out with a NextSeq 550. Starting from the raw public reads, TCRdb applied fastp trimming at Q25, assembled clones with MiXCR and retained in-frame beta chains. Entries that share a CDR3 protein sequence are merged under the most common genes and DNA. Within this sample are 90,000 to 120,000 distinct CDR3 sequences, with 35% of them counted one time only. The ten largest make up around 25% of the sample. Per the germline V gene, SNHLY is the CDR1 and FYNNEI is the CDR2. The cysteine opens and the phenylalanine closes a CDR3 of 12 amino acids. Just CDR3 DNA is preserved here, 36 bases in frame from base 1. The trim is 6 bases for V and 2 bases for J, with a gap of 7 bases between the germline ends.

The chain is assembled from TRBV2 and TRBJ2-5; the D segment could be TRBD2, given 6 matching bases. This clonotype was sampled from a human donor who was either an allogeneic HSCT recipient or a stem cell or donor lymphocyte infusion donor (not recorded which). It is not recorded whose cells these are; they may come from a transplant donor. Material: blood, either unsorted or a sorted T cell fraction (not recorded which). The nucleotide sequence reads TGTGCCAGCAGGGGGGGTCAAGAGACCCAGTACTTC. Its protein reads: CASRGGQETQYF.